This TCR beta chain was profiled in a study of cytomegalovirus exposure and HLA in healthy donors. This clone showed up just a few times. The table came from immunoSEQ multiplex PCR; TCRdb's copy has only in-frame clones and leaves some out. The sample holds some 44,000 clones, roughly 90% seen once. The TCR originated in a man between 18 and 29 years old in good health and CMV-seronegative. The sample consisted of PBMCs.

The CDR3 sequence is CASSPPAGREETQYF. CDR3 bases: TGTGCCAGCAGCCCCCCGGCCGGGAGGGAAGAGACCCAGTACTTC. The rearrangement links TRBV7-8 to TRBJ2-5, with 8 bases lining up with TRBD2. V was pared by 5 bases and J by 3 bases, with 8 bases of the junction left unmatched. From germline, CDR1 is SGHVS and CDR2 FQNEAQ. The CDR3 contains 15 residues.